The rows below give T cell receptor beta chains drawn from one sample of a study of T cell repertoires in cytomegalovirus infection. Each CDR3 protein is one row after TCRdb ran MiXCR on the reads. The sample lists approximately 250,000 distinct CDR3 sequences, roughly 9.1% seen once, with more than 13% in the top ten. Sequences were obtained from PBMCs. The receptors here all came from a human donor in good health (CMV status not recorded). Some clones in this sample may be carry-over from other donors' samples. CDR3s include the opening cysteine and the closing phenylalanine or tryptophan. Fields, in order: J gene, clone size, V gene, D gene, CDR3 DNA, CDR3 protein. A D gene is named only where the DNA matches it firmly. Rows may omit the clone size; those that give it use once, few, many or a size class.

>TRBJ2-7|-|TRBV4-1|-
TGCGCCAGCAGCCAAGGGATTCTAAGCTACGAGCAGTACTTC
CASSQGILSYEQYF
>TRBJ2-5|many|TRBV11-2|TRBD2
TGTGCCAGCAGCTTAGATCTTGGCGGGGGCCAAGAGACCCAGTACTTC
CASSLDLGGGQETQYF
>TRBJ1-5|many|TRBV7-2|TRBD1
TGTGCCAGCAGCCGTGGACAGGGGATTCAGCCCCAGCATTTT
CASSRGQGIQPQHF
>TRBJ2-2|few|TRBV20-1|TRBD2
TGCAGTGCCCCGAAGGCGGGGACTAGCGGGATGGGGGAGCTGTTTTTT
CSAPKAGTSGMGELFF
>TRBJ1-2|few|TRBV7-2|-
TGTGCCAGCAGCTTAGGAAGCGTAGGGCAGGACTACGGCTACACCTTC
CASSLGSVGQDYGYTF
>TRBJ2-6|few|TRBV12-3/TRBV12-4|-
TGTGCCAGCAGTGACAGGAAACCTGGGGCCAACGTCCTGACTTTC
CASSDRKPGANVLTF
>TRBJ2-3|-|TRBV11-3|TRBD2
TGTGCCAGCCGGGGGACTAGCGGGGGGATTGAGCAGTATTTT
CASRGTSGGIEQYF
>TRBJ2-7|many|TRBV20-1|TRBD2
TGCAGTGCTGCCGGGACTAGCGGGCGAGCCCGCTCCTACGAGCAGTACTTC
CSAAGTSGRARSYEQYF
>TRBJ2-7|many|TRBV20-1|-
TGCAGTGCTAGAGAGGCCTTCGGAAGGTACGAGCAGTACTTC
CSAREAFGRYEQYF
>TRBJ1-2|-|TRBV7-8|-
TGTGCCAGCACCCAGGGTGACTATGGCTACACCTTC
CASTQGDYGYTF
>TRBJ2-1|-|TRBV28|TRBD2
TGTGCCAGCAGTGGGGGGACTAGCGGGGGGGCGAAGAGTGAGCAGTTCTTC
CASSGGTSGGAKSEQFF
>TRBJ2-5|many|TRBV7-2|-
TGTGCCAGCAGCAGTGGGACAAGGAATCAAGGGACCCAGTACTTC
CASSSGTRNQGTQYF
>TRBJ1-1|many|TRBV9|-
TGTGCCAGCAGCGTACCCCCCGAGGGTCGATCGGAAGCTTTCTTT
CASSVPPEGRSEAFF
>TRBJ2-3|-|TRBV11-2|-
TGTGCCAGCAGCTCCTGGAGAGGGAGCACAGATACGCAGTATTTT
CASSSWRGSTDTQYF
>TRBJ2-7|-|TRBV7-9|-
TGTGCCAGCAGCTCCCCTCGCGAGGGGTCGAGGTCCGAGCAGTACTTC
CASSSPREGSRSEQYF
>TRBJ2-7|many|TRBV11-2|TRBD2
TGTGCCAGCAGCTTAGAGGGAGGGTTGGTCTACGAGCAGTACTTC
CASSLEGGLVYEQYF
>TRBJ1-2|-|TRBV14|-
TGTGCCAGCAGCCAAGATTTCGGATCAGGAGGGCGCCATGGCTACACCTTC
CASSQDFGSGGRHGYTF
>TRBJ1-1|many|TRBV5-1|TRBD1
TGCGCCACGCGGACAGGCCTGAACACTGAAGCTTTCTTT
CATRTGLNTEAFF
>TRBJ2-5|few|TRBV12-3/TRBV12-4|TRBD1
TGTGCCAGCAGTTTAGAGGGGGCCAGGGGTCAGACCCAGTACTTC
CASSLEGARGQTQYF
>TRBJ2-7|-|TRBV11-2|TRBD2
TGTGCCAGCAGCTTAGGGGGGACTAGCGGGAGCGAGCAGTACTTC
CASSLGGTSGSEQYF
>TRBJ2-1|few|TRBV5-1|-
TGCGCCAGCAGCTTTACTCTTTATGAGCAGTTCTTC
CASSFTLYEQFF
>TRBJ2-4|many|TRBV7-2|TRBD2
TGTGCCAGCAGCTCTAGCGGGACCGCCAAAAACATTCAGTACTTC
CASSSSGTAKNIQYF
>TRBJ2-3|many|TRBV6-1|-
TGTGCCAGCAGCGCTAGGGGGGGCTCGGGAGATACGCAGTATTTT
CASSARGGSGDTQYF
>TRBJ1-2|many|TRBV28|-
TGTGCCAGCAGTTTGGAGGGCAGGGGCTACACCTTC
CASSLEGRGYTF
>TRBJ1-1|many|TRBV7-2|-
TGTGCCAGCAGTCAAACAGTGAACACTGAAGCTTTCTTT
CASSQTVNTEAFF
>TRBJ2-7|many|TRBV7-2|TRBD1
TGTGCCAGCAGCTCGAGGACAGGGGGCAGATCCTTC
CASSSRTGGRSF
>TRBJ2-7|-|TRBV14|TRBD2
TGTGCCAGCAGCCAAGATGAAAGGACTAGCGGGAGTCGGTACGCCGAGCAGTACTTC
CASSQDERTSGSRYAEQYF
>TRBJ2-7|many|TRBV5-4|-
TGTGCCAGCAGCTTTGGGGGCGCAAGGTCCTACGAGCAGTACTTC
CASSFGGARSYEQYF
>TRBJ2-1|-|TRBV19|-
TGTGCCAGTAGGGGGACCAGGGGCGGTAGTGAGCAGTTCTTC
CASRGTRGGSEQFF
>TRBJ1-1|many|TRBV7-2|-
TGTGCCAGCAGCTTAACGGTGCGGACTGAAGCTTTCTTT
CASSLTVRTEAFF
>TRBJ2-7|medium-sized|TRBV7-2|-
TGTGCCAGCAGCTTAGCGGGCTCCAACTACGAGCAGTACTTC
CASSLAGSNYEQYF
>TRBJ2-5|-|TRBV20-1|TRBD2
TGCAGTGCTATAGCGGGGGCTTCGCTAGAGACCCAGTACTTC
CSAIAGASLETQYF
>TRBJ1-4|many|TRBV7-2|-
TGTGCCAGCAGCCAAGGGGTCGGCTTAACGGCTAATGAAAAACTGTTTTTT
CASSQGVGLTANEKLFF
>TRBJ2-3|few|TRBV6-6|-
TGTGCCAGCAGTTACTCGGTAAAAGACTCCACAGATACGCAGTATTTT
CASSYSVKDSTDTQYF
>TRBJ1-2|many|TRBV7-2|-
TGTGCCAGCAGCTCAGCCGGGACTTCTAACAAAGGCTACACCTTC
CASSSAGTSNKGYTF
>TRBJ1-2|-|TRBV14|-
TGTGCCAGCAGCCAAGATACGAGGGTCAGGGGCTACACCTTC
CASSQDTRVRGYTF
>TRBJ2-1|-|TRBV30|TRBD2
TGTGCCTGGAGTACCTGGGGAGCGGGGGTTGACAATGAGCAGTTCTTC
CAWSTWGAGVDNEQFF
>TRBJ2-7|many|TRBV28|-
TGTGCCAGCAGTTACTCTTCCCGGGGTTCCTACGAGCAGTACTTC
CASSYSSRGSYEQYF
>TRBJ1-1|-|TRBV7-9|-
TGTGCCAGCAGCTTGGGGGGGCCGGTGGACACTGAAGCTTTCTTT
CASSLGGPVDTEAFF
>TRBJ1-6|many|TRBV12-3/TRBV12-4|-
TGTGCCAGCAGAACCGGGCCCGGCTCTTCACCCCTCCACTTT
CASRTGPGSSPLHF
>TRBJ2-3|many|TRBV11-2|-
TGTGCCAGCAGCTCCCCGACTCTGAGTACGCAGTATTTT
CASSSPTLSTQYF
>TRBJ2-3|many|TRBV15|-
TGTGCCACCAGCAGAGGGGGGGGGGGCGCAGATACGCAGTATTTT
CATSRGGGGADTQYF
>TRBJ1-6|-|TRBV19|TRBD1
TGTGCCAGTAATACAGGGGATAATTCACCCCTCCACTTT
CASNTGDNSPLHF